This TCR beta chain derives from a study of T cells in localized non-small cell lung cancer. Whole-study findings and limits: In uninvolved adjacent lung, T cell clonality reached its highest value, exceeding tumor. Within adjacent lung there appeared a median approximately 59 of the top 100 tumor clones. Longer survival (overall) was linked to higher T cell density in blood. Sequencing was restricted to one tumor region; therefore, heterogeneity remains possible.

Germline V lookup: CDR1 SQVTM, CDR2 ANQGSEA. This CDR3 region has 13 residues. Trimming took 5 bases from V and 0 from J; bases not matched to a gene: 3. Comments on this clone: What it binds is unknown.

The data were produced by immunoSEQ multiplex PCR, yet TCRdb's version contains in-frame clones alone and is incomplete. The sample contains around 78,000 clones, more than 75% of which appear only once. Here the sequenced sample was peripheral blood, taken before any cancer treatment. This TCR was recovered from a female donor aged 60 or older with stage I lung adenocarcinoma. The chain links TRBV29-1 to TRBJ1-1, with 7 bases lining up with TRBD1. The CDR3 bases are TGCAGCGTTTCGGGACAGATGAACACTGAAGCTTTCTTT. This gives the protein CSVSGQMNTEAFF.